This paragraph reports one T cell receptor beta chain. Its antigen is not identified. This sample was taken from a study of cytomegalovirus exposure and HLA in healthy donors. Overall study context: The study placed approximately 81% of its approximately 360 genotyped donors in the Caucasian-associated ancestry cluster. Whole-study results and caveats: Researchers reported in a later analysis that a missense DCLRE1C variant was tied to TCR beta V- and J-gene trimming. Accurate prediction of most subjects' HLA-A and HLA-B alleles from TCR beta sequences was reported. Excluded: some indistinguishable V segments such as TRBV6-2 and TRBV6-3.

Vbeta (60) and Jbeta (13) primers were used in the PCR. Method: immunoSEQ multiplex PCR; TCRdb's copy keeps in-frame clones and lacks some. The sample shows approximately 140,000 clones, around 60% of them seen only once. The V and J ends lost 5 bases and 14 bases respectively, with 17 bases between them. The V gene's germline CDR1 is SSHAT and CDR2 FNYEAQ (reference sequence). CDR3 length: 12 residues. The J gene is TRBJ2-3, the V gene TRBV7-7, with D perhaps TRBD2 (6 bases). This receptor was obtained from a woman between 55 and 75 years old in good health and CMV-seropositive. The specimen sequenced was PBMCs. For the CDR3, the DNA is TGTGCCAGCAGCCCCGGCGGGATAGGGTTGTATTTT. Encoded protein: CASSPGGIGLYF.